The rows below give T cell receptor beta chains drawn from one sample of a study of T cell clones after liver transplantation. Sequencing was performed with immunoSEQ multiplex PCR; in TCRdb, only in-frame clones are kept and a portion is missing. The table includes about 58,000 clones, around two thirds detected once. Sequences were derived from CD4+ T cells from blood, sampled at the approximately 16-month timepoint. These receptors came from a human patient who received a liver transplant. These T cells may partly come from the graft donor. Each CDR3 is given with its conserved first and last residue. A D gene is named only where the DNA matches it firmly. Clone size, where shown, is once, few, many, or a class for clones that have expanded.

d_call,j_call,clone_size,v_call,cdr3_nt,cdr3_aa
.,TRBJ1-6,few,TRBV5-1,TGCGCCAGCAGCTACAGGGAAAATTCACCCCTCCACTTT,CASSYRENSPLHF
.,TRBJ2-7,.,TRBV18,TGTGCCAGCTCTCCTCTGGGGCCCCCTGCCTACGAGCAGTACTTC,CASSPLGPPAYEQYF
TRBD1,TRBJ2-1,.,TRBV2,TGTGCCAGCAGTGGTCGCGACAGGGGGCATGATGAGCAGTTCTTC,CASSGRDRGHDEQFF
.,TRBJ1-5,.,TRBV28,TGTGCCAGCAGTAAGACAGGTTCTAATCAGCCCCAGCATTTT,CASSKTGSNQPQHF
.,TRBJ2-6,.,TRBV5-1,TGCGCCAGCAGCGACGGACCTTCTGGGGCCAACGTCCTGACTTTC,CASSDGPSGANVLTF
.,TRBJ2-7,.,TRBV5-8,TGTGCCAGCAGCTTGGGGTCCCACTCCTACGAGCAGTACTTC,CASSLGSHSYEQYF
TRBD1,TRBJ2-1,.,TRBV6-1,TGTGCCAGCAACCACAGACAGGGGAGACAGTTCTTC,CASNHRQGRQFF
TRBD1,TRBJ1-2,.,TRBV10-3,TGTGCCATCAGTGATCAGGACAGGGAGGTCTATGGCTACACCTTC,CAISDQDREVYGYTF
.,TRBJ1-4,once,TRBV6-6,TGTACCACAGGTCCAGGGCCTAATGAAAAACTGTTTTTT,CTTGPGPNEKLFF
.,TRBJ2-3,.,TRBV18,TGTGCCAGCTCACCGAACAGTGCAGATACGCAGTATTTT,CASSPNSADTQYF
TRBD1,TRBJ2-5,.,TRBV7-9,TGTGCCAGCAGCCGCGGGACAGGCGGGCAAGAGACCCAGTACTTC,CASSRGTGGQETQYF
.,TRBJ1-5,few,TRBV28,TGTGCCAGCAGTTCCGGGGGCGCGGGGTATAGCAATCAGCCCCAGCATTTT,CASSSGGAGYSNQPQHF
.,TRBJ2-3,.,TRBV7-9,TGTGCCAGCAGCTTAGAATCAGATACGCAGTATTTT,CASSLESDTQYF
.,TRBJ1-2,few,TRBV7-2,TGTGCCAGCAGCCTGGACAGCTATGGCTACACCTTC,CASSLDSYGYTF
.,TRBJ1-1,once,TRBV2,TGTGCCAGCAGTGAGCGACGGGGAGCGGGGAACACTGAAGCTTTCTTT,CASSERRGAGNTEAFF
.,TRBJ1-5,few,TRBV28,TGTGCCAGCAGTTTTTCTCAGGCAAATCAGCCCCAGCATTTT,CASSFSQANQPQHF
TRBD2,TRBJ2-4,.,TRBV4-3,TGCGCCAGCAGCCAAGACAACTTAGCGGGAGGGGCAGCCAAAAACATTCAGTACTTC,CASSQDNLAGGAAKNIQYF
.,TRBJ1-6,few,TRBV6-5,TGTGCCAGCAATGAACTACCGAATTCACCCCTCCACTTT,CASNELPNSPLHF
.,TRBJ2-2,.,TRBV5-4,TGTGCCAGCAGCGAACAGACAGGGGAGGGCGGGGAGCTGTTTTTT,CASSEQTGEGGELFF
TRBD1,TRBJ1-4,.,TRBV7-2,TGTGCCAGCAGCTTAGGCAGGGGGCAAGAAAAACTGTTTTTT,CASSLGRGQEKLFF
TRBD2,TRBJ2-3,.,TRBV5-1,TGCGCCAGCAGCTCCGGGACTAGGGTAGATACGCAGTATTTT,CASSSGTRVDTQYF
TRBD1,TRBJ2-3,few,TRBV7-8,TGTGCCAGCAGCCCAACCTTTAGGGGGCAAGGAACAGATACGCAGTATTTT,CASSPTFRGQGTDTQYF
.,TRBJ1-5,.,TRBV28,TGTGCCAGCAGCCCGGCGGGGGATCAGCCCCAGCATTTT,CASSPAGDQPQHF
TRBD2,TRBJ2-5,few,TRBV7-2,TGTGCCAGCAGCCAGGGACTAGCGGGACCACAAGAGACCCAGTACTTC,CASSQGLAGPQETQYF
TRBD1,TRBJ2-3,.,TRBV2,TGTGCCAGCAGTGCAGGGGGTGGGACAGATACGCAGTATTTT,CASSAGGGTDTQYF
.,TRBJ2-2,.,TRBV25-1,TGTGCCAGCAGTTTGGGGGTCACCGGGGAGCTGTTTTTT,CASSLGVTGELFF
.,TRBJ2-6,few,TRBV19,TGTGCCAGTAGTATAGCGAGGGCGGGGTTGCAACACGTCCTGACTTTC,CASSIARAGLQHVLTF
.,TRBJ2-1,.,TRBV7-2,TGTGCCAGCAGCTTGGAATACCGGGACAATGAGCAGTTCTTC,CASSLEYRDNEQFF
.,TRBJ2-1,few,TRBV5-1,TGCGCCAGCAGCTGGCAATCAAAAGACAATGAGCAGTTCTTC,CASSWQSKDNEQFF